This T cell receptor beta chain was sequenced for a study of T cells in Graves' hyperthyroidism and ophthalmopathy. Whole-study context: Peripheral blood was collected at initial diagnosis, before any treatment. Study-level points and caveats: Most expanded thyroid clonotypes above 0.001 recurred in blood.

Amplification of TCR beta CDR3 regions used RNA as the template. TCR CDR3 regions were first amplified by RT-PCR with HTBI primers. TCRdb reprocessed the multiplex PCR reads with MiXCR, giving one entry per CDR3 protein. The table has about 280,000 distinct CDR3 sequences, less than 30% seen once. V was trimmed by 2 bases and J by 0 bases, leaving 10 bases between them. The CDR3 runs 16 residues. Germline V gene lookup returns CDR1 SGHTA and CDR2 FQGTGA. Those patients with uncontrolled infection, other autoimmune disease, pregnancy or lactation were excluded. Diagnostic assessment was based on clinical symptoms, serum thyroxine and TRAb, thyroid ultrasound and orbital computed tomography. In regard to this clonotype: Its antigen is still unknown.

The chain joins TRBV7-3 to TRBJ2-2; tentatively, D is TRBD2 (6 bases). The sequenced material came from blood. The TCR sequence derives from a man aged 40-49 years with Graves' hyperthyroidism that later progressed to Graves' ophthalmopathy. CDR3 sequence (DNA): TGTGCCAGCAGCTTACGCGGGATCGCGAACACCGGGGAGCTGTTTTTT. Protein sequence: CASSLRGIANTGELFF.